The 10 T cell receptor beta chains given below trace back to one sample, sequenced in a study of T cells in Graves' hyperthyroidism and ophthalmopathy. It was RNA transcripts that yielded the amplified TCR beta CDR3 regions. Primed by the HTBI set, a first-round RT-PCR was run on the TCR CDR3. TCRdb ran MiXCR on the multiplex PCR reads and lists one entry per CDR3 protein. Here the sample spans more than 300,000 distinct CDR3 sequences, about 18% being singletons. Sequenced sample: blood. The receptors come from a man younger than 30 with Graves' ophthalmopathy.

The chain carries TRBV7-2 and TRBJ2-5, with TRBD2 matching over 10 bases. This CDR3 comprises 17 residues. The germline gives CDR1 SGHTA, CDR2 FQGNSA. The J segment lost 1 base and the V segment lost 5 bases, leaving 10 bases of the junction unmatched. CDR3 coding DNA: TGTGCCAGCAGCCAAGCGGGGGGGGCGGGGCCCCAAGAGACCCAGTACTTC. Protein: CASSQAGGAGPQETQYF. Full variable domain (outside the CDR3, taken from reference TRBV7-2 and TRBJ2-5): GAGVSQSPSNKVTEKGKDVELRCDPISGHTALYWYRQSLGQGLEFLIYFQGNSAPDKSGLPSDRFSAERTGGSVSTLTIQRTQQEDSAVYLCASSQAGGAGPQETQYFGPGTRLLVL.

This clonotype was recorded many times. The chain recombines TRBV6-1 with TRBJ1-6, with TRBD1 as a possible D gene (5 bases). Deletions cut 0 bases from V and 9 bases from J, with 15 bases between. The length of the CDR3 is 16 residues. Germline CDR1 is MNHNS and CDR2 is SASEGT. CDR3 sequence (DNA): TGTGCCAGCAGTGAAGCACCAGACCCGGGGGGTTCACCCCTCCACTTT. Residues: CASSEAPDPGGSPLHF.

The chain uses TRBV5-8 and TRBJ2-2; 7 nucleotides match TRBD1. CDR3 length equals 15 residues. Germline loops: CDR1 SGHTS, CDR2 YDEGEE. The V segment lost 7 bases and the J segment 9 bases; nucleotides outside the gene matches: 15. DNA for the CDR3: TGTGCCAGCTCCCTTTCGACAGGGAGATTCCGGGAGCTGTTTTTT. Amino acid sequence: CASSLSTGRFRELFF.

This clonotype was recorded a few times. The rearrangement uses TRBV4-1 and TRBJ1-1; 7 positions match TRBD1. V gave up 3 bases and J gave up 5 bases; unmatched junction bases: 9. Germline CDR1 reads MGHRA; CDR2 reads YSYEKL. There are 15 residues in the CDR3. The CDR3 reads CASSHPQKGATEAFF. Written as DNA, the CDR3 is TGCGCCAGCAGCCACCCTCAAAAGGGGGCAACTGAAGCTTTCTTT.

This clonotype was recorded at least ten times. The chain joins TRBV12-3 or TRBV12-4 to TRBJ1-1, with D possibly TRBD1 on 6 matching bases. The CDR3 is made up of 14 amino acids. The V end lost 2 bases, the J end lost 0 bases, and 7 bases lay between the germline ends. The DNA of the CDR3 is TGTGCCAGCAGTTTAACAGGGCTGAACACTGAAGCTTTCTTT. Its translation is CASSLTGLNTEAFF.

Worth noting for this clonotype: Just one base apart from a much larger clone, this may be a read error. The conserved closing phenylalanine or tryptophan is absent in this CDR3, likely reflecting a read error. V and J are TRBV18 and TRBJ2-7; unclear D gene. The length of the CDR3 is 14 residues. Germline CDR1 reads KGHSH; CDR2 reads LQKENI. V dropped 2 bases and J dropped 3 bases, with 11 bases sitting between them. CDR3 sequence (DNA): TGTGCCAGCTCACCAGGGGAAGGGCTCTACGAGCAGTACCTC. Its protein product is CASSPGEGLYEQYL.

V gene TRBV7-2 combines with J gene TRBJ1-2, with D perhaps TRBD1 (5 bases). The CDR3 totals 17 residues. Germline CDR1 reads SGHTA; CDR2 reads FQGNSA. Trimming left V 1 base short and J 4 bases short, with 19 bases between. CDR3 in amino acids: CASSLGRAGRDGYGYTF. CDR3 sequence (DNA): TGTGCCAGCAGCTTAGGAAGGGCAGGGAGGGATGGCTATGGCTACACCTTC.

This clonotype was detected ten times or more. The CDR3 nucleotides are TGTGCCAGCAGTTTAGAGGAGGGGAAAGCTGGAAACACCATATATTTT. Its translation is CASSLEEGKAGNTIYF. This rearrangement joins TRBV12-3 or TRBV12-4 to TRBJ1-3; possible D gene TRBD1, 5 bases. This CDR3 is built from 16 residues. Trimming shortened V by 1 base and J by 2 bases, and 12 bases separated the two germline ends.

The chain links TRBV12-3 or TRBV12-4 to TRBJ2-2; 8 bases map to TRBD1. This CDR3 is built from 14 residues. V gave up 6 bases and J gave up 6 bases; unmatched junction bases: 6. CDR3 residues: CASSRKTGAGELFF. The CDR3 nucleotides are TGTGCCAGCAGCCGAAAGACAGGGGCCGGGGAGCTGTTTTTT.

Only one count was recorded for this clonotype. The J gene is TRBJ2-1, the V gene TRBV4-1; D might be TRBD2 (6 bases). V lost 4 bases, J lost 7 bases, and 17 bases lay in between. The CDR3 is 15 amino acids. Germline CDR1 is MGHRA and CDR2 is YSYEKL. The CDR3 DNA follows: TGCGCCAGCAGCCCGGCGAGGGCAGGGAGGAATGAGCAGTTCTTC. Translated: CASSPARAGRNEQFF.